This T cell receptor beta chain was profiled in a study of blood T cell repertoires in COVID-19. On the study more broadly: Some COVID-19 samples were acute and others convalescent; all came from the United States, Italy and Spain. Sample material is recorded as cDNA or gDNA derived from T cells, B-cell-depleted T cells, or PBMCs.

Per the study methods: Researchers report that nucleated cell counts were estimated from reference gene primer amplification. The data were produced by immunoSEQ multiplex PCR, yet TCRdb's version contains in-frame clones alone and is incomplete. The DNA gave D and trimming, while V, J and clone size come from that table. The sample has a few hundred thousand clones; approximately 88% are singletons. Trimming stripped 2 bases from V and 5 bases from J, with 6 bases between. CDR1 is MNHEY and CDR2 is SVGAGI in the germline V gene. CDR3 length: 13 residues. The source material was peripheral blood. The V gene is TRBV6-5, the J gene TRBJ2-2, with D uncertain. The receptor comes from a woman under 40 who had recovered from COVID-19. The CDR3 DNA follows: TGTGCCAGCAGTTACGAGGATACCGGGGAGCTGTTTTTT. Translated, it gives CASSYEDTGELFF.